This T cell receptor beta chain was sequenced for a study of blood T cell repertoires in COVID-19. As for the study in general: Sites across the United States, Italy and Spain contributed samples from acute and convalescent COVID-19.

Original processing methods: Estimates of nucleated cell counts were drawn from the amplification of reference gene primers. Sequenced by immunoSEQ multiplex PCR; TCRdb stores in-frame clones only, minus some. V and J calls and clone size are given by that table; D and trimming were obtained from the DNA. Of about 99,000 clones in the sample, approximately 91% are singletons; the top ten hold less than 6.5%. The CDR3 runs 15 residues. Germline V gives CDR1 KGHDR, CDR2 SFDVKD. V gave up 2 bases and J gave up 3 bases, with 11 bases separating them. The receptor was derived from a human donor in a cohort sampled during active COVID-19. The sample was peripheral blood. The V and J genes are TRBV24-1 and TRBJ2-3; D possibly corresponds to TRBD1 (6 bases). The CDR3 reads CATSDWAGQTDTQYF. Here the CDR3 DNA reads TGTGCCACCAGTGATTGGGCCGGACAGACAGATACGCAGTATTTT.